The 9 T cell receptor beta chains listed next were all sequenced from one sample in a study of CD8+CD57+ T cells in acquired aplastic anemia. Before being chosen for sequencing, patients had shown CD8+CD57+ cell expansion by flow cytometry. Genomic DNA constituted the template upon which TCR beta VDJ and CDR3 profiling was performed. TCRdb ran MiXCR on the reads and lists one entry per CDR3 protein. Seen here are approximately 220,000 distinct CDR3 sequences, more than 40% observed once, and the top ten hold less than 9%. Sequencing input: sorted CD4+, CD8+, or CD8+CD57+ T cells (not recorded which) from PBMCs. These TCRs come from a human donor with aplastic anemia.

The chain is built from TRBV7-9 and TRBJ1-2; 10 bases are shared with TRBD1. CDR3 length: 16 amino acids. V was clipped by 5 bases and J by 4 bases; unmatched bases: 10. Looked up from germline, CDR1 is SEHNR and CDR2 is FQNEAQ (reference sequence). The CDR3 sequence: CASSQSNGTGVYGYTF. CDR3 nucleotides: TGTGCCAGCAGCCAATCGAACGGGACAGGGGTCTATGGCTACACCTTC.

This clonotype was recorded at least ten times. The chain links TRBV7-9 to TRBJ1-4, with 10 positions matching TRBD1. Germline trimming cut 0 bases from V and 7 bases from J; bases unmatched to any gene: 2. The CDR3 spans 15 residues. Per germline, CDR1 SEHNR and CDR2 FQNEAQ (reference sequence). The CDR3 DNA follows: TGTGCCAGCAGCTTAGCTCGGACAGGGGGTGAAAAACTGTTTTTT. Translation: CASSLARTGGEKLFF.

The chain carries TRBV5-4 and TRBJ2-7; D is uncertain. This CDR3 has 14 residues. The ends were cut back, 0 bases at V and 0 bases at J, with 7 bases in the middle. The germline gives CDR1 SGHNT, CDR2 YYREEE (reference sequence). In DNA form, the CDR3 reads TGTGCCAGCAGCTTGGAGCGAAGCTCCTACGAGCAGTACTTC. This sequence encodes CASSLERSSYEQYF.

There are many counts of this clonotype. The rearrangement links TRBV6-1 to TRBJ1-6; a weak D match, TRBD1 (5 bases). V lost 6 bases to trimming and J lost 4 bases, with 10 bases between them. CDR3 length: 14 amino acids. From germline, CDR1 is MNHNS and CDR2 SASEGT. CDR3 coding DNA: TGTGCCAGCAGCGGGACCCGATATAATTCACCCCTCCACTTT. Translating gives CASSGTRYNSPLHF.

In its sample, this clonotype was seen many times. This chain uses TRBV7-9 with TRBJ1-1; no clear D. Germline loops: CDR1 SEHNR, CDR2 FQNEAQ (reference sequence). Trimming removed 1 base from V and 6 bases from J, with 6 bases in between. This CDR3 is built from 12 residues. The CDR3, as DNA: TGTGCCAGCAGCTTAGGGGGATCTGAAGCTTTCTTT. It yields the protein CASSLGGSEAFF.

The chain couples TRBV7-2 to TRBJ1-6; the match to TRBD1 covers 7 bases. The CDR3 totals 15 residues. Per the germline V gene, CDR1 is SGHTA and CDR2 is FQGNSA. V lost 5 bases and J lost 5; bases outside the gene matches: 6. CDR3 residues: CASSPQGTHNSPLHF. CDR3 coding DNA: TGTGCCAGCAGCCCACAGGGGACACATAATTCACCCCTCCACTTT.

The table lists this clonotype with a count of one. The rearrangement uses TRBV19 and TRBJ2-7; maybe TRBD1 (6 bases). The CDR3 has 14 residues. Per the germline V gene, CDR1 is LNHDA and CDR2 is SQIVND (reference sequence). The CDR3 region is CVSKVRKGAYEQYF. The DNA of the CDR3 is TGTGTCAGCAAAGTGCGTAAGGGGGCCTACGAGCAGTACTTC.

Many counts were recorded for this clonotype. The genes are TRBV11-3 and TRBJ2-1; D is uncertain. Trimming took 5 bases from V and 4 from J, leaving 9 bases between them. The CDR3 has 13 amino acids. CDR1 is SGHNT, CDR2 YENEEA, per germline. The CDR3 coding sequence is TGTGCCAGCAGCGACTGGGGATACAATGAGCAGTTCTTC. It codes for CASSDWGYNEQFF.

The chain carries TRBV20-1 and TRBJ2-7; no clear D. Germline V gives CDR1 DFQATT, CDR2 SNEGSKA (reference sequence). The CDR3 consists of 14 residues. Trimming removed 1 base at V and 3 bases at J, with 13 bases between. As DNA, the CDR3 is TGCAGTGCTAGAGCCCCCAGTGGGTACTACGAGCAGTACTTC. Translating gives CSARAPSGYYEQYF.